Here is one T cell receptor (beta chain) with its context. Sequenced by immunoSEQ multiplex PCR; TCRdb stores in-frame clones only, minus some. The sample consists of about 200,000 clones, about 80% of them appearing once. V trimming: 0 bases; J trimming: 5 bases; junction bases outside the gene matches: 17. This CDR3 has 22 amino acids. The germline CDR1 and CDR2 sequences are LGHNA and YNFKEQ. These data belong to a study of blood T cell repertoires in COVID-19. Sequencing used PBMCs or T cells enriched from blood (not recorded which). The TCR comes from a man in his forties or fifties who had recovered from COVID-19. The V gene is TRBV4-2, the J gene TRBJ2-1, with 15 bases that match TRBD2. In nucleotides, the CDR3 is TGTGCCAGCAGCCAAGATTGGAGACAAGGACTAGCGGGGGGGCGTAGCCACAATGAGCAGTTCTTC. Protein product: CASSQDWRQGLAGGRSHNEQFF.